The T cell receptor beta chain described here comes from a study of identical twins. The study's findings and limits: With monozygotic twins, out-of-frame TCR alpha sharing exceeded what models estimated. Alpha sequences that were out-of-frame and twin-shared showed an excess of low generation probability.

The germline gives CDR1 KGHSH, CDR2 LQKENI. The CDR3 runs to 16 residues. V gave up 3 bases and J gave up 4 bases; unmatched junction bases: 4. Unique molecular identifiers were present on the cDNA, which also gained a universal primer site by template switching. One entry per CDR3 protein, called by TCRdb with MiXCR from the 5' RACE reads. Here the sample spans approximately 240,000 distinct CDR3 sequences, roughly 13% being singletons. This clonotype turned up a few times. Its specificity is unknown. The sample was memory (CD45RO+) T cells sorted from blood. The chain recombines TRBV18 with TRBJ2-1, with 12 bases lining up with TRBD2. This receptor was identified in a woman aged 18-35 years in good health. The CDR3 region has the DNA TGTGCCAGCTCACCCGGACTAGCGGGAAATTACAATGAGCAGTTCTTC. Amino acid sequence: CASSPGLAGNYNEQFF.